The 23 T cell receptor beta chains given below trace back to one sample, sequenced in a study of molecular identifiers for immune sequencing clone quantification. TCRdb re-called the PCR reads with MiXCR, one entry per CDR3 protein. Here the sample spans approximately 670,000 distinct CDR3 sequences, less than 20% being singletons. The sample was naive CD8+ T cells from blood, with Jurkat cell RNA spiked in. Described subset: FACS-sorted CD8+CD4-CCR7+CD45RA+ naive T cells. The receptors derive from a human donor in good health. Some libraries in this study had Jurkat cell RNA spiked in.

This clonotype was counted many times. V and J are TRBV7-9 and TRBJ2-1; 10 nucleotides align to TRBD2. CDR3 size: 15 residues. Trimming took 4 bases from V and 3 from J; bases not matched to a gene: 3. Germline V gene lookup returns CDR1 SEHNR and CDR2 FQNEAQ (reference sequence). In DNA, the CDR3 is TGTGCCAGCAGCTCCCTAGCGGGAGTCTACAATGAGCAGTTCTTC. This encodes CASSSLAGVYNEQFF.

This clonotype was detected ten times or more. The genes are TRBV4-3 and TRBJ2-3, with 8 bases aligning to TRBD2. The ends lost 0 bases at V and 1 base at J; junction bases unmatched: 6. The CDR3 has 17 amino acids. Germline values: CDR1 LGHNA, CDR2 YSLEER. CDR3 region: CASSQDFSGGRTDTQYF. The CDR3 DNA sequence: TGCGCCAGCAGCCAAGATTTCAGCGGGGGCCGCACAGATACGCAGTATTTT.

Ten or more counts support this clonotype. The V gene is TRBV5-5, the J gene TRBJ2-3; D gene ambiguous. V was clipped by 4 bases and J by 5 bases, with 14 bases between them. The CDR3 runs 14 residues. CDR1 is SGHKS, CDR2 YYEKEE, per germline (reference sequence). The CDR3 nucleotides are TGTGCCAGCAGCCCCAGTCAACCACAAGATACGCAGTATTTT. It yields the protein CASSPSQPQDTQYF.

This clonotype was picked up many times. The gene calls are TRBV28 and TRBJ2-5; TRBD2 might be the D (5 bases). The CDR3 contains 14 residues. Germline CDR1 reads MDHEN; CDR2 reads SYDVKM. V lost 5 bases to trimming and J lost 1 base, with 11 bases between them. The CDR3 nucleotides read TGTGCCAGCAGTCTCCGGGAATTCCAAGAGACCCAGTACTTC. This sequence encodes CASSLREFQETQYF.

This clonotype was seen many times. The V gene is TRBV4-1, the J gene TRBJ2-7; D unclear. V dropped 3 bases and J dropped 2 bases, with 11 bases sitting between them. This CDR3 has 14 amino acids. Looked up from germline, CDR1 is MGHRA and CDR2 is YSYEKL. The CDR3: CASSQESAPYEQYF. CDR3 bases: TGCGCCAGCAGCCAGGAAAGCGCACCCTACGAGCAGTACTTC.

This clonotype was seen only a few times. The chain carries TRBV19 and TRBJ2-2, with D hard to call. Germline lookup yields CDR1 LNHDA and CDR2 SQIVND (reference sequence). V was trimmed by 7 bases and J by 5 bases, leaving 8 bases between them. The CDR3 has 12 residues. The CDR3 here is CASMTQTGELFF. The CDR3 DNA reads TGTGCCAGTATGACTCAAACCGGGGAGCTGTTTTTT.

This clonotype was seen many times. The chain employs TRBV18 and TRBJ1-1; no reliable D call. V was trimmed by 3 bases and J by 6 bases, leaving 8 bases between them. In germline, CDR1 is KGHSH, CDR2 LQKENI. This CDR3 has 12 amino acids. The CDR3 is CASSPTSAEAFF. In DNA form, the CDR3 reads TGTGCCAGCTCACCCACGTCCGCTGAAGCTTTCTTT.

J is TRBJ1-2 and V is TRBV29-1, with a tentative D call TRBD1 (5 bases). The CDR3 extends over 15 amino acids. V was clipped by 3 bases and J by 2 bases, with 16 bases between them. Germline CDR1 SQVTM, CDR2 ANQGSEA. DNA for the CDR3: TGCAGCGTTGAGATCACAGGACCAGGGAACTATGGCTACACCTTC. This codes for CSVEITGPGNYGYTF.

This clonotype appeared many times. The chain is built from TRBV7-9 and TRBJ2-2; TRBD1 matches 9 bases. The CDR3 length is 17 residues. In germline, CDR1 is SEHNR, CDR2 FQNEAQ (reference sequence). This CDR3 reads CVARGPTGGVDTGELFF. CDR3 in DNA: TGTGTTGCCCGGGGACCAACAGGGGGCGTAGACACCGGGGAGCTGTTTTTT.

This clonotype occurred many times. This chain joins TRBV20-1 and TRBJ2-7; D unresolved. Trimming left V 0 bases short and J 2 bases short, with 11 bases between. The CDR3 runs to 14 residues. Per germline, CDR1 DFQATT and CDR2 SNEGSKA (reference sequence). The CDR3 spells CSARDGAITYEQYF. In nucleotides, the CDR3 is TGCAGTGCTAGAGATGGCGCTATAACCTACGAGCAGTACTTC.

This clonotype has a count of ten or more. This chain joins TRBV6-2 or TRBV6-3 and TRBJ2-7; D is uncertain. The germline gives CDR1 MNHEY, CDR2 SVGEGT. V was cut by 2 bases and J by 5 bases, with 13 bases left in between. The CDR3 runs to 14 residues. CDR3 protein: CASSYRGLGDEQYF. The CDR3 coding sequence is TGTGCCAGCAGTTACCGTGGTCTCGGCGACGAGCAGTACTTC.

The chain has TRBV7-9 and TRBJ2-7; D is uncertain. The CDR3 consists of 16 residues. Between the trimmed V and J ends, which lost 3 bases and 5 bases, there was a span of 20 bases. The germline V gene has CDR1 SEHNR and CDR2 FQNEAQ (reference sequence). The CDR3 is CASSLNLGVNRDEQYF. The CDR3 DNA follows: TGTGCCAGCAGCTTGAATCTTGGCGTAAACCGGGACGAGCAGTACTTC. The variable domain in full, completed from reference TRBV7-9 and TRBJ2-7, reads DTGVSQNPRHKITKRGQNVTFRCDPISEHNRLYWYRQTLGQGPEFLTYFQNEAQLEKSRLLSDRFSAERPKGSFSTLEIQRTEQGDSAMYLCASSLNLGVNRDEQYFGPGTRLTVT.

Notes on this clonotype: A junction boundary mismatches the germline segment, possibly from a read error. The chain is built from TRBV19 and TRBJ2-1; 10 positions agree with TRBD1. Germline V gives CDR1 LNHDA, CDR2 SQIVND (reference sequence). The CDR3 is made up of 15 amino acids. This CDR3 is CTSSIGTGVYNEQFF. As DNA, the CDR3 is TGTACCAGTAGTATAGGGACAGGGGTTTACAATGAGCAGTTCTTC.

CDR3 sequence: CASSNRRQGDTEAFF. In DNA, the CDR3 is TGTGCCAGCAGCAACAGGCGACAGGGGGACACTGAAGCTTTCTTT. V usage is TRBV9 and J usage is TRBJ1-1; 9 positions match TRBD1. The CDR3 spans 15 residues. V dropped 4 bases and J dropped 3; count of bases not matched to a gene: 7. Germline V gives CDR1 SGDLS, CDR2 YYNGEE.

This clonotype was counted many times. DNA of the CDR3: TGTGCCAGTAGCCCGGGACAGGTAGGAGCCTACGAGCAGTACTTC. Amino acid sequence: CASSPGQVGAYEQYF. The genes are TRBV19 and TRBJ2-7, with 8 bases lining up with TRBD1. From germline, CDR1 is LNHDA and CDR2 SQIVND (reference sequence). There are 15 residues in the CDR3. Trimming took 6 bases from V and 2 from J; bases not matched to a gene: 9.

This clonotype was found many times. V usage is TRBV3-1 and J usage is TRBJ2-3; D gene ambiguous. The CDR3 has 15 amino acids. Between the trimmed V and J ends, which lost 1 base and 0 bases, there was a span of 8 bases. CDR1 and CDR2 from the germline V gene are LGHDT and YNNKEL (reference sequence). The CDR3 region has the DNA TGTGCCAGCAGCCAAGGTCGGGTGAGCACAGATACGCAGTATTTT. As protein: CASSQGRVSTDTQYF.

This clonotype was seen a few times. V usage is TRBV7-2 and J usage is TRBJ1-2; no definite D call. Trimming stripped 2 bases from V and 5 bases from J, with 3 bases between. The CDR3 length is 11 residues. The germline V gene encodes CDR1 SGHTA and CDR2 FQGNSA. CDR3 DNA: TGTGCCAGCAGCTTAAAGTATGGCTACACCTTC. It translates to CASSLKYGYTF.

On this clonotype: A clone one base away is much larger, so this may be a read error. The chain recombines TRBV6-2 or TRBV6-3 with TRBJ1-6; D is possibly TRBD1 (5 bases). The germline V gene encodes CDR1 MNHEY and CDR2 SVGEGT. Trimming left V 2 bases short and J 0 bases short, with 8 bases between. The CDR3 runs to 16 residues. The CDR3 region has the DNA TGTGCCAGCAGTTACGCAGGGAGCTCCTATAATTCACCCCTCCACTTT. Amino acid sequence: CASSYAGSSYNSPLHF.

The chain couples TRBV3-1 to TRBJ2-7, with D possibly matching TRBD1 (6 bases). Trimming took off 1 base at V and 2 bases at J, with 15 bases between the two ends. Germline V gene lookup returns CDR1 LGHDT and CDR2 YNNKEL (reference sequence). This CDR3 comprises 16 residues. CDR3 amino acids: CASSQVAGQSPYEQYF. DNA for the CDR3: TGTGCCAGCAGCCAAGTCGCAGGACAGAGCCCCTACGAGCAGTACTTC.

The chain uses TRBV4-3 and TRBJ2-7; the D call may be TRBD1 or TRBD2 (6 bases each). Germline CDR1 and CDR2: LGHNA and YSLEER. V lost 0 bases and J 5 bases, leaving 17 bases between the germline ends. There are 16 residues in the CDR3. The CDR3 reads CASSQEARQRGDEQYF. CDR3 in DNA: TGCGCCAGCAGCCAAGAAGCGAGACAGAGGGGGGACGAGCAGTACTTC.

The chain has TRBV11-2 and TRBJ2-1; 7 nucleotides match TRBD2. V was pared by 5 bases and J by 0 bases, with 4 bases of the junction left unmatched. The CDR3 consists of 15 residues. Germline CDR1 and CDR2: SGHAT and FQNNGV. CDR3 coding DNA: TGTGCCAGCAGCGGAGCGGGAACCTCCTACAATGAGCAGTTCTTC. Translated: CASSGAGTSYNEQFF.

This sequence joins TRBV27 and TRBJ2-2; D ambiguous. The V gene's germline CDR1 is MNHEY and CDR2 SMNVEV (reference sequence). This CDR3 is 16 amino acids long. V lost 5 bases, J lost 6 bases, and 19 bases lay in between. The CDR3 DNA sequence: TGTGCCAGCAGTCCGCTAGGCACCCTCGGCTCCGGGGAGCTGTTTTTT. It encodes CASSPLGTLGSGELFF.

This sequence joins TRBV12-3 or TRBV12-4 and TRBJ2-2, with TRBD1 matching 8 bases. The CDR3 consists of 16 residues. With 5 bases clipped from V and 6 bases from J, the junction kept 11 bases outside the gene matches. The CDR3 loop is CASSPRQGAGAGELFF. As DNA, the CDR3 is TGTGCCAGCAGTCCGCGGCAGGGGGCCGGCGCCGGGGAGCTGTTTTTT.